Presented here are 14 T cell receptor beta chains from one specimen sequenced in a study of T cell responses to AZD1222 COVID-19 vaccine. Repertoires were generated with immunoSEQ multiplex PCR, while TCRdb's copy carries only in-frame clones and drops some. Counted here are some 130,000 clones, roughly 91% occurring once; the ten biggest clones make up under 1.2%. The sequenced sample was peripheral blood, obtained 28 days after the second AZD1222 dose. The receptors here all came from an adult who received the AZD1222 COVID-19 vaccine.

A few counts support this clone. V and J are TRBV18 and TRBJ2-7; D is perhaps TRBD1 or TRBD2 (5 bases each). CDR1 is KGHSH, CDR2 LQKENI, per germline. V was pared by 4 bases and J by 3 bases, with 7 bases between. The CDR3 has 12 amino acids. This CDR3 reads CASSRDVYEQYF. The CDR3 bases are TGTGCCAGCTCACGGGACGTCTACGAGCAGTACTTC.

J is TRBJ2-7 and V is TRBV11-2, with D unclear. CDR3 length: 12 amino acids. Germline CDR1 is SGHAT and CDR2 is FQNNGV. Trimming took off 1 base at V and 0 bases at J, with 1 base between the two ends. Written as DNA, the CDR3 is TGTGCCAGCAGCTTAGGCTCCTACGAGCAGTACTTC. Translated: CASSLGSYEQYF.

This rearrangement joins TRBV7-6 to TRBJ2-2, with 7 bases identical to TRBD2. The germline gives CDR1 SGHVS, CDR2 FNYEAQ. CDR3 size: 15 residues. After removal of 6 bases from V and 5 bases from J, the junction contained 9 bases not matched to a gene. The CDR3 nucleotides read TGTGCCAGCAGGCTAATAGCGGGTGGTACCGGGGAGCTGTTTTTT. This encodes CASRLIAGGTGELFF.

The chain links TRBV18 to TRBJ1-4, with D hard to call. The CDR3 loop spans 11 amino acids. CDR1 and CDR2 (germline): KGHSH, LQKENI. V was shortened by 1 base and J by 8 bases, with 2 bases between the two germline ends. The chain's CDR3 is CASSPREKLFF. CDR3 DNA: TGTGCCAGCTCACCACGCGAAAAACTGTTTTTT.

V is TRBV25-1 and J is TRBJ1-1, with TRBD1 as a possible D gene (6 bases). Trimming took 7 bases from V and 1 from J, leaving 13 bases between them. CDR1 is MGHDK and CDR2 is SYGVNS in the germline V gene. The CDR3 is 14 amino acids. The CDR3 coding sequence is TGTGCCAGCATATTAGGGGGAAAGAACACTGAAGCTTTCTTT. Its protein is CASILGGKNTEAFF.

The gene calls are TRBV30 and TRBJ1-6; D might be TRBD1 (6 bases). The CDR3 sequence is 17 residues long. Trimming left V 0 bases short and J 0 bases short, with 12 bases between. In germline, CDR1 is GTSNPN, CDR2 SVGIG (reference sequence). CDR3 sequence (DNA): TGTGCCTGGAGTGTACTAGGCAGGGGCTCCTATAATTCACCCCTCCACTTT. Amino acids: CAWSVLGRGSYNSPLHF.

This clone was detected only a few times. The J gene is TRBJ1-1, the V gene TRBV7-9; D possibly corresponds to TRBD1 (6 bases). This CDR3 spans 17 amino acids. The germline V gene has CDR1 SEHNR and CDR2 FQNEAQ (reference sequence). Trimming pared 5 bases from V and 9 bases from J, leaving 28 bases between. CDR3 region: CASSTHIWGPRGVQAFF. Here the CDR3 DNA reads TGTGCCAGCAGCACCCATATCTGGGGGCCAAGGGGGGTCCAAGCTTTCTTT.

The CDR3 DNA is TGCGCCAGCAGAGGGACTTATGCAACTAATGAAAAACTGTTTTTT. This encodes CASRGTYATNEKLFF. The V call is TRBV5-1, the J call TRBJ1-4; maybe TRBD1 (5 bases). Germline assignment: CDR1 SGHRS and CDR2 YFSETQ. This CDR3 is 15 amino acids long. With 5 bases removed from V and 0 bases from J, the gap between germline ends came to 11 bases.

CDR3 sequence: CASSLTGGTNYGYTF. CDR3 nucleotide sequence: TGTGCCAGCAGCCTTACGGGGGGAACGAACTATGGCTACACCTTC. This rearrangement joins TRBV28 to TRBJ1-2; D perhaps matches TRBD1 (5 bases). V shed 6 bases and J shed 2 bases, with 16 bases lying between them. Germline V gene sequence: CDR1 MDHEN, CDR2 SYDVKM. This CDR3 is 15 amino acids long.

This clone occurred once. The chain couples TRBV11-2 to TRBJ2-5; no clear D. Germline lookup yields CDR1 SGHAT and CDR2 FQNNGV. The CDR3 is 14 amino acids. Trimming removed 5 bases at V and 5 bases at J, with 15 bases between. CDR3 coding DNA: TGTGCCAGCAGCCCCTTTGGCGGTGGGGAGACCCAGTACTTC. Translating gives CASSPFGGGETQYF.

The chain couples TRBV23-1 to TRBJ1-2; D unclear. TRBV23-1 counts as an open reading frame of uncertain function. This CDR3 is built from 13 residues. The ends were cut back, 8 bases at V and 2 bases at J, with 12 bases in the middle. CDR3 residues: CASRAADNYGYTF. The CDR3 DNA reads TGCGCCAGCCGGGCAGCCGACAACTATGGCTACACCTTC.

This clone was picked up one time. This sequence joins TRBV7-9 and TRBJ2-7; D perhaps matches TRBD2 (5 bases). The V gene lost 5 bases and the J gene lost 1 base, with 18 bases spanning the gap. This CDR3 is built from 16 residues. Germline assignment: CDR1 SEHNR and CDR2 FQNEAQ (reference sequence). CDR3 residues: CASSARRQSLSYEQYF. The CDR3 nucleotides are TGTGCCAGCAGCGCTCGGAGGCAGTCGTTATCCTACGAGCAGTACTTC.

This rearrangement joins TRBV5-1 to TRBJ1-1; possible D gene TRBD1, 5 bases. This CDR3 has 16 residues. Germline V gene sequence: CDR1 SGHRS, CDR2 YFSETQ. V was clipped by 2 bases and J by 4 bases, with 18 bases between them. CDR3 nucleotides: TGCGCCAGCAGCTTCGGGGACCGAAAACCGACCACTGAAGCTTTCTTT. Residues: CASSFGDRKPTTEAFF. Supplemented by reference TRBV5-1 and TRBJ1-1, the full variable domain reads KAGVTQTPRYLIKTRGQQVTLSCSPISGHRSVSWYQQTPGQGLQFLFEYFSETQRNKGNFPGRFSGRQFSNSRSEMNVSTLELGDSALYLCASSFGDRKPTTEAFFGQGTRLTVV.

The J gene is TRBJ1-1, the V gene TRBV11-2, with D tentatively TRBD1 (5 bases). This CDR3 contains 14 residues. Germline V gives CDR1 SGHAT, CDR2 FQNNGV. V was clipped by 6 bases and J by 3 bases, with 14 bases between them. Here the CDR3 DNA reads TGTGCCAGCAGGAATCCGGGGGGGGACACTGAAGCTTTCTTT. Translating gives CASRNPGGDTEAFF.